This TCR beta chain was captured in a study of Ad26.COV2.S vaccination and SARS-CoV-2 variants. Sequenced by immunoSEQ multiplex PCR; TCRdb stores in-frame clones only, minus some. Of roughly 300,000 clones in the sample, roughly 90% are singletons; the top ten hold just under 5%. The treatment was: about 20 received Ad26.COV2.S at low or high dose, single or two shots; several received placebo; per-sample allocation not given. Sampling was performed 63 days after the first vaccine or placebo injection. The CDR3 loop spans 15 amino acids. Germline lookup yields CDR1 SGHDT and CDR2 YYEEEE. V dropped 1 base and J dropped 0 bases, with 8 bases sitting between them.

The receptor was derived from a person between 18 and 60 years old who received the Ad26.COV2.S COVID-19 vaccine or a placebo. Sequencing was performed on peripheral blood, taken in a trial of Ad26.COV2.S vaccine versus placebo. The V and J genes are TRBV5-6 and TRBJ1-5; no firm D call. Here the CDR3 reads CASSLRAYSNQPQHF. The DNA of the CDR3 is TGTGCCAGCAGCTTGAGGGCTTATAGCAATCAGCCCCAGCATTTT.